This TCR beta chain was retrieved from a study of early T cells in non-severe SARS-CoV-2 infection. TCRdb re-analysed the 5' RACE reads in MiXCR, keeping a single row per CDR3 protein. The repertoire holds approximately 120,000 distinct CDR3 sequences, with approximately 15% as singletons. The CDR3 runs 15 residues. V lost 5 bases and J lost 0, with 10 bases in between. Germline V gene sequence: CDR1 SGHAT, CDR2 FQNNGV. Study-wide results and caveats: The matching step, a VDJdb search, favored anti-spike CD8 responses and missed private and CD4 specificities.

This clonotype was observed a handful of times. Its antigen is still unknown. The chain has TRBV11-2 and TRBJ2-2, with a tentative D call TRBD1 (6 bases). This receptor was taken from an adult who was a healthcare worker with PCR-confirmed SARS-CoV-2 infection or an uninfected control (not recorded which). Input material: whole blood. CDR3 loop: CASSRGQSNTGELFF. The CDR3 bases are TGTGCCAGCAGCCGAGGACAGTCGAACACCGGGGAGCTGTTTTTT.